The 11 T cell receptor beta chains below were found in one sample sequenced in a study of graft-versus-host responses after intestinal transplantation. These TCRs are of unknown antigen specificity. TCRdb keeps only in-frame clones here, not all; method: immunoSEQ multiplex PCR. This sample has some 93,000 clones, with about 91% found just once. The sequencing here drew on unstimulated CD8+ T cells sorted from spleen or lymph node cells, taken before intestinal transplant. These receptors were obtained from a human donor who received an intestinal transplant.

This chain uses TRBV13 with TRBJ2-5; tentative D call: TRBD2 (6 bases). With 5 bases removed from V and 3 bases from J, the gap between germline ends came to 13 bases. Germline CDR1 and CDR2: PRHDT and FYEKMQ (reference sequence). The length of the CDR3 is 14 residues. Here the CDR3 reads CASSPYSGEETQYF. CDR3 DNA: TGTGCCAGCAGCCCCTACTCGGGGGAAGAGACCCAGTACTTC.

This clone was detected a few times. The gene calls are TRBV4-1 and TRBJ2-7, with D unclear. The CDR3 extends over 16 amino acids. The V end lost 0 bases, the J end lost 3 bases, and 15 bases lay between the germline ends. Germline V gives CDR1 MGHRA, CDR2 YSYEKL. The CDR3 sequence is CASSQDPRRPVYEQYF. For the CDR3, the DNA is TGCGCCAGCAGCCAAGATCCGCGGAGACCTGTCTACGAGCAGTACTTC.

V and J are TRBV19 and TRBJ2-7; D not certain. There are 16 residues in the CDR3. The germline gives CDR1 LNHDA, CDR2 SQIVND (reference sequence). V was shortened by 3 bases and J by 0 bases, with 15 bases between the two germline ends. The CDR3 reads CASSIGRSSSSYEQYF. In DNA form, the CDR3 reads TGTGCCAGTAGTATTGGGCGAAGCTCAAGCTCCTACGAGCAGTACTTC.

V gene TRBV5-1 combines with J gene TRBJ1-1, with 9 bases lining up with TRBD1. Losses at the gene ends were 3 bases for V and 4 bases for J; bases not matched to a gene: 10. This CDR3 spans 16 amino acids. Germline assignment: CDR1 SGHRS and CDR2 YFSETQ. The CDR3 reads CASSSPRDRVSTEAFF. The CDR3 region has the DNA TGCGCCAGCAGCTCCCCCCGGGACAGGGTAAGCACTGAAGCTTTCTTT.

The chain couples TRBV18 to TRBJ2-7, with a possible D match to TRBD2 (6 bases). Trimming stripped 0 bases from V and 2 bases from J, with 11 bases between. This CDR3 region has 15 residues. The germline V gene encodes CDR1 KGHSH and CDR2 LQKENI. CDR3 sequence (DNA): TGTGCCAGCTCACCACCTAACGGGAGCCCCTACGAGCAGTACTTC. Translated, it gives CASSPPNGSPYEQYF.

The chain employs TRBV5-8 and TRBJ2-5; D may be TRBD1 (6 bases). Matching the DNA end better, TRBJ2-7 makes the J call doubtful. Looked up from germline, CDR1 is SGHTS and CDR2 is YDEGEE. CDR3 length equals 15 residues. The CDR3 nucleotides are TGTGCCAGCAGCTTGGGGTGGGACACTTACTACGAGCAGTACTTC. This translates into CASSLGWDTYYEQYF.

The chain employs TRBV7-9 and TRBJ2-1; the match to TRBD2 covers 10 bases. Per germline, CDR1 SEHNR and CDR2 FQNEAQ (reference sequence). The ends lost 6 bases at V and 8 bases at J; junction bases unmatched: 16. This CDR3 contains 17 residues. The CDR3 region has the DNA TGTGCCAGCAGATCTAGCCGGGCTAGCGGGAGTTGGGATGAGCAGTTCTTC. Residues: CASRSSRASGSWDEQFF.

The chain carries TRBV7-9 and TRBJ2-7, with 9 bases fitting TRBD1. The CDR3 contains 16 residues. Germline CDR1 SEHNR, CDR2 FQNEAQ (reference sequence). The V and J ends lost 1 base and 2 bases, in that order; junction bases with no gene match: 6. CDR3 in DNA: TGTGCCAGCAGCTTAGTGGGTGGGACAGGGACCTACGAGCAGTACTTC. Protein: CASSLVGGTGTYEQYF. The full variable domain, its missing parts supplied by reference TRBV7-9 and TRBJ2-7, is DTGVSQNPRHKITKRGQNVTFRCDPISEHNRLYWYRQTLGQGPEFLTYFQNEAQLEKSRLLSDRFSAERPKGSFSTLEIQRTEQGDSAMYLCASSLVGGTGTYEQYFGPGTRLTVT.

J is TRBJ1-1 and V is TRBV12-5, with D perhaps matching TRBD1 (6 bases). V was pared by 9 bases and J by 1 base, with 21 bases between. Germline values: CDR1 LGHNT, CDR2 FRNRAP. This CDR3 is 16 amino acids long. CDR3 loop: CARGTARDIWNTEAFF. CDR3 coding DNA: TGTGCTAGAGGTACCGCCCGGGACATATGGAACACTGAAGCTTTCTTT.

The chain has TRBV7-9 and TRBJ1-4, with D possibly matching TRBD1 (5 bases). The V end was cut by 7 bases, the J end by 0 bases, with 12 bases between. Germline V gene sequence: CDR1 SEHNR, CDR2 FQNEAQ (reference sequence). This CDR3 is built from 15 residues. This CDR3 is CASIHDSATNEKLFF. The CDR3, as DNA: TGTGCCAGCATCCATGACAGTGCAACTAATGAAAAACTGTTTTTT.

The chain uses TRBV2 and TRBJ2-4; 10 bases are a match to TRBD2. The germline V gene has CDR1 SNHLY and CDR2 FYNNEI. The V and J ends lost 7 bases and 4 bases, in that order; junction bases with no gene match: 7. The CDR3 sequence is 15 residues long. The CDR3 sequence is CASTLGLAEKNIQYF. The CDR3 region has the DNA TGTGCCAGCACCCTCGGACTAGCGGAAAAAAACATTCAGTACTTC.